A selection of T cell receptor beta chains follows, all from one sample in a study of PD-1 blockade in classical Hodgkin lymphoma. TCRdb keeps only in-frame clones here, not all; method: immunoSEQ multiplex PCR. Of about 35,000 clones listed, less than 85% are singletons. Sequences were derived from peripheral blood mononuclear cells (PBMCs), sampled before the second cycle of nivolumab. The receptors were sampled from a human donor with classical Hodgkin lymphoma. CDR3s include the opening cysteine and the closing phenylalanine or tryptophan. The D gene is left open where the match is weak. Expanded clones are given a class, and other clones once, few, many or no size at all.

v_call	clone_size	d_call	j_call	cdr3_nt	cdr3_aa
TRBV7-2	.	.	TRBJ2-7	TGTGCCAGCAGCTTAGAGGCGGGAAGCTCCTACGAGCAGTACTTC	CASSLEAGSSYEQYF
TRBV6-5	.	.	TRBJ1-2	TGTGCCAGCGTGGGGTTTAACTATGGCTACACCTTC	CASVGFNYGYTF
TRBV5-8	.	.	TRBJ1-6	TGTGCCAGCAGCTTGGTTGGGGTTAATTCACCCCTCCACTTT	CASSLVGVNSPLHF
TRBV7-9	.	.	TRBJ2-2	TGTGCCAGCAGCACTCACGGGGAGCTGTTTTTT	CASSTHGELFF
TRBV4-1	.	.	TRBJ2-7	TGCGCCAGCAGCCAAGAAAGACCCCACGAGCAGTACTTC	CASSQERPHEQYF
TRBV10-2	.	.	TRBJ2-5	TGCGCCAGCAGTGAGTCGTTTGCGACCCAGTACTTC	CASSESFATQYF
TRBV6-1	.	TRBD2	TRBJ2-5	TGTGCCAGCAGTCGTAGCGGGACTTACCAAGAGACCCAGTACTTC	CASSRSGTYQETQYF
TRBV4-1	.	.	TRBJ2-5	TGCGCCAGCAGCCAAGATCAAGGGAGGACCCAGTACTTC	CASSQDQGRTQYF
TRBV7-2	.	TRBD1	TRBJ2-5	TGTGCCAGCAGCTCGACCTCCGGGACAGCCCAAGAGACCCAGTACTTC	CASSSTSGTAQETQYF
TRBV10-1	once	.	TRBJ2-7	TGCGCCAGCAGATTGCAAGGCGAGCAGTACTTC	CASRLQGEQYF
TRBV19	.	.	TRBJ1-1	TGTGCCAGTAAGGAGCAGTCGGGACTGAGAGCTTTCTTT	CASKEQSGLRAFF
TRBV11-2	few	.	TRBJ1-4	TGTGCCAGCAGCTTAGCCGCTAAAGGAGGGCTGTTTTTT	CASSLAAKGGLFF
TRBV29-1	.	TRBD1	TRBJ1-5	TGCAGCGTTAGTGGACAGGGAGGGAATCAGCCCCAGCATTTT	CSVSGQGGNQPQHF
TRBV29-1	.	.	TRBJ1-2	TGCAGCGTTGAAGATGCGTCCAGGAGAGGCTATGGCTACACCTTC	CSVEDASRRGYGYTF
TRBV18	.	.	TRBJ1-1	TGTGCCAGCTCACCAGGGGGGAACACTGAAGCTTTCTTT	CASSPGGNTEAFF
TRBV28	.	.	TRBJ1-6	TGTGCCAGCAGTTTACCCAGCCCCAATTCACCCCTCCACTTT	CASSLPSPNSPLHF
TRBV20-1	.	.	TRBJ2-7	TGCAGTGCCACTCAAAACTACGAGCAGTACTTC	CSATQNYEQYF
TRBV19	.	TRBD1	TRBJ1-5	TGTGCCAGTAGTATGGTGGGGACAGGGGGCTCTCAGCCCCAGCATTTT	CASSMVGTGGSQPQHF
TRBV19	few	.	TRBJ2-2	TGTGCCAGTAGTATGGGGGACACCGGGGAGCTGTTTTTT	CASSMGDTGELFF
TRBV6-5	.	TRBD2	TRBJ2-1	TGTGCCAGCAGTTACTCTGCGGGGGACAATGAGCAGTTCTTC	CASSYSAGDNEQFF
TRBV14	few	.	TRBJ1-1	TGTGCCAGCAGCCAAGTTGGCAGGGGCCGGAACACTGAAGCTTTCTTT	CASSQVGRGRNTEAFF
TRBV27	.	TRBD1	TRBJ1-6	TGTGCCAGCAGTTTATATCAGGGACAGGGGGATAATTCACCCCTCCACTTT	CASSLYQGQGDNSPLHF
TRBV10-3	.	TRBD1	TRBJ1-2	TGTGCCATCAGTGTCGACAGGGACGGCAATCGCTACACCTTC	CAISVDRDGNRYTF
TRBV4-1	medium-sized	.	TRBJ2-2	TGCGCCAGCAGCCTTGGAAGGGGGAACACCGGGGAGCTGTTTTTT	CASSLGRGNTGELFF
TRBV6-1	.	.	TRBJ2-7	TGTGCCAGCAGTGGATTCTTGGGGGTCTACGAGCAGTACTTC	CASSGFLGVYEQYF
TRBV18	.	.	TRBJ2-3	TGTGCCAGCTCACCACAGGGTAGAGGCGATACGCAGTATTTT	CASSPQGRGDTQYF
TRBV6-1	.	.	TRBJ2-3	TGTGCCAGCAGTGAACCCCCCAGCCGGGCAGATACGCAGTATTTT	CASSEPPSRADTQYF
TRBV19	.	.	TRBJ1-5	TGTGCCAGTAGCCGAGGCCTTGGATATAGCAATCAGCCCCAGCATTTT	CASSRGLGYSNQPQHF
TRBV15	.	.	TRBJ1-2	TGTGCCACCAGCAGAGCGTACGGGGGCAGGGAGGCTAGCTACACCTTC	CATSRAYGGREASYTF
TRBV7-9	.	.	TRBJ1-4	TGTGCCAGCAGCTTAGGTAACCGCGAAAAACTGTTTTTT	CASSLGNREKLFF
TRBV5-5	.	.	TRBJ1-6	TGTGCCAGCAGCCAGGCCGGGACCCCTGAGGATTCACCCCTCCACTTT	CASSQAGTPEDSPLHF
TRBV7-9	once	.	TRBJ1-1	TGTGCCAGCAGGAATTTGGACAGCTCGAACACTGAAGCTTTCTTT	CASRNLDSSNTEAFF
TRBV5-6	once	TRBD2	TRBJ2-2	TGTGCCAGCAGCTTTTTTACGGGGGGAGGAACCGGGGAGCTGTTTTTT	CASSFFTGGGTGELFF
TRBV5-1	.	.	TRBJ2-7	TGCGCCAGCAGCCCCATCGGAACCTACGAGCAGTACTTC	CASSPIGTYEQYF
TRBV7-9	.	.	TRBJ1-5	TGTGCCAGCAGCTCAGGGGTAGCGGCGAGCAATCAGCCCCAGCATTTT	CASSSGVAASNQPQHF
TRBV11-2	.	.	TRBJ2-1	TGTGCCAGCAGCTTTTCCCAGGGGTGGGTCAATGAGCAGTTCTTC	CASSFSQGWVNEQFF
TRBV9	.	.	TRBJ2-1	TGTGCCAGCAGCGTAGGCCAGGGCGGTGAGCAGTTCTTC	CASSVGQGGEQFF
TRBV7-8	.	.	TRBJ2-7	TGTGCCAGCAGCCCCAACACGTACGAGCAGTACTTC	CASSPNTYEQYF
TRBV7-2	.	TRBD1	TRBJ1-4	TGTGCCAGCAGCTTCCAGGGGGCCCCAACTAATGAAAAACTGTTTTTT	CASSFQGAPTNEKLFF
TRBV27	many	TRBD1	TRBJ2-7	TGTGCCAGCAGTTGGACAGGGTCCTACGAGCAGTACTTC	CASSWTGSYEQYF
TRBV27	many	.	TRBJ1-3	TGTGCCAGCAGTATAGGGCCGGGAAACACCATATATTTT	CASSIGPGNTIYF
TRBV14	.	TRBD1	TRBJ1-1	TGTGCCAGCAGCCATTGGGCGACAGGGACCACTGAAGCTTTCTTT	CASSHWATGTTEAFF